One T cell receptor (beta chain) is described in this entry. The data originate from a study of shared clonotypes between healthy human individuals. The V segment lost 6 bases and the J segment 6 bases; nucleotides outside the gene matches: 7. The CDR3 runs to 14 residues. Per germline, CDR1 MDHEN and CDR2 SYDVKM. Profiling relied on immunoSEQ multiplex PCR, and the TCRdb table lists in-frame clones only, not all of them. The sample includes fewer than 1.8 million clones, less than 99% seen only once; the top ten take 0.36%. The sequenced sample consisted of naive CD4+ T cells sorted from blood. Subset specified: CD45RA+ positively selected. The chain uses TRBV28 and TRBJ2-5, with 10 positions matching TRBD2. This TCR derives from a man aged 25-40 years in good health. CDR3 sequence reads: CASRPIAGGQTQYF. The CDR3 DNA sequence: TGTGCCAGCAGACCCATAGCGGGAGGACAGACCCAGTACTTC.